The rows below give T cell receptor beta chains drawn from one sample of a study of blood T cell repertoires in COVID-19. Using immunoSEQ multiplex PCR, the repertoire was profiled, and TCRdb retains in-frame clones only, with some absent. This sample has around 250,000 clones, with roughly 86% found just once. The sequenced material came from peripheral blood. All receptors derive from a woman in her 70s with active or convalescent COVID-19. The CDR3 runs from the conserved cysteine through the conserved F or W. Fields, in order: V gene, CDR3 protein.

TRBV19	CASHIGGGGQPQHF
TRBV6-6	CASSYRGSGANVLTF
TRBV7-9	CASSLLGGANTEAFF
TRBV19	CASSKPNQPQHF
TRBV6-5	CASSTGVSRVAFF
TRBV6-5	CASSVTSAIYNEQFF
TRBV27	CASSPYGRRGDTIYF
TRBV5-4	CASSHRLDGGTDTQYF
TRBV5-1	CASSLAAKNIQYF
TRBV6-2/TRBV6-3	CASSDRDKLTYNEQFF
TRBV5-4	CASSLGSLADTQYF
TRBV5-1	CASGDSHNEQFF
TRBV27	CASSSGGQDPTGLFF
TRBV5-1	CASSLDRGSSYGYTF
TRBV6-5	CASRSTVYSGNTIYF
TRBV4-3	CASSQDLRREQFF
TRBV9	CASSVAAGSGHRNTIYF
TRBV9	CASSVDQGGEAFF
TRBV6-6	CASSPGDPNSPLHF
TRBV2	CASSEWTDNSPLHF
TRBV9	CASSATVEGQPQHF
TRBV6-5	CASNLPEYRETQYF
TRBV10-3	CAISDNGYTQPQHF
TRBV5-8	CASSLGTGLMDSPLHF
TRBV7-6	CASSSTGGYTEAFF
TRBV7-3	CASSLSGGSTEAFF
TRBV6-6	CASSYSLEDSQPQHF
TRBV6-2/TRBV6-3	CASSRRQVDKPQHF
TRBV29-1	CSVERGRGTGELFF
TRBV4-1	CASSLPGQGNEKLFF
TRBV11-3	CASSQDRVADNEQFF
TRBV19	CASSVRGDEQFF
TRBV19	CASTKGGDYQPQHF
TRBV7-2	CASSTRDRESVEAFF
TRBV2	CASAGYTYNEQFF
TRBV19	CASSKSGGNNQPQHF
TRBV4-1	CASSRGSHNEQFF
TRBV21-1	CASSLSRTDYEQYF
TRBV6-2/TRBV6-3	CASSSVTGVFNEQYF
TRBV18	CASSKYRDIGIGKLFF
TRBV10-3	CATRQETFGSYNSPLHF
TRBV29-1	CSEGDRGNEQFF
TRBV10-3	CAIRDFPGGLDYGYTF
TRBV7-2	CASSLGQNNSPLHF
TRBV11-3	CASSLEGTSGDNEQFF